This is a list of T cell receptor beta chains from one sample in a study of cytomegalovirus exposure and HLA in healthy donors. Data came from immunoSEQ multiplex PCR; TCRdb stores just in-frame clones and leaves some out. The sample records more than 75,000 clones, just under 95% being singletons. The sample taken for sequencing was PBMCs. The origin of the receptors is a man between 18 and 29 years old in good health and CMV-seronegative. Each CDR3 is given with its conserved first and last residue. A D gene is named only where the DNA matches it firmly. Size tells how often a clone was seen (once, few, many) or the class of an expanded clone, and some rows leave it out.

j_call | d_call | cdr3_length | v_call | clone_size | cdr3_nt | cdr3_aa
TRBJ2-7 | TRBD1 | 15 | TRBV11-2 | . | TGTGCCAGCAGCTCGAGACAGGGGGAGACGGGAGAGCAGTACTTC | CASSSRQGETGEQYF
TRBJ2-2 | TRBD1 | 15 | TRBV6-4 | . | TGTGCCAGCAGTGAAGGACAGGGAGCCACCGGGGAGCTGTTTTTT | CASSEGQGATGELFF
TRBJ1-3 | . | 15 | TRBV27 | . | TGTGCCAGCAGAGCGGGCGGCAGCTCTGGAAACACCATATATTTT | CASRAGGSSGNTIYF
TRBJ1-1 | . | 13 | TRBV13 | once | TGTGCCAGCAGCTTAACACTGAACACTGAAGCTTTCTTT | CASSLTLNTEAFF
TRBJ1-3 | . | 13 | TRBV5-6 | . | TGTGCCAGCAGCTTCAGCTCTGGAAACACCATATATTTT | CASSFSSGNTIYF
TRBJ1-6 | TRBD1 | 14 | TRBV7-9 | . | TGTGCCAGCAGTGGGGACAGGGGGCTTTCACCCCTCCACTTT | CASSGDRGLSPLHF
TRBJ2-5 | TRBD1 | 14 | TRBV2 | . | TGTGCCAGCAGGGGACAGGGGCGGCAAGAGACCCAGTACTTC | CASRGQGRQETQYF
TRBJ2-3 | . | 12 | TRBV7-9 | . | TGTGCCAGCAGCTTACAGACAGATACGCAGTATTTT | CASSLQTDTQYF
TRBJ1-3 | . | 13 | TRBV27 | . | TGTGCCAGCGTGGGCGGGGGGGGACACACCATATATTTT | CASVGGGGHTIYF
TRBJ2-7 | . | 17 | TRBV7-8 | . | TGTGCCAGCAGCCATGGAGGAGGGACCGGCGGACGCTACGAGCAGTACTTC | CASSHGGGTGGRYEQYF
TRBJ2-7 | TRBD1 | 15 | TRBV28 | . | TGTGCCAGCAGTTTAGGGGGACAGGGGGCAATCGAGCAGTACTTC | CASSLGGQGAIEQYF
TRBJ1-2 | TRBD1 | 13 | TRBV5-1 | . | TGCGCCAGCAGCGGGGGACAGGGGGCTGGCTACACCTTC | CASSGGQGAGYTF
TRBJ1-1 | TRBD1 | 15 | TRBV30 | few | TGTGCCTGGAGTCCCTCGGCAGGGGGCGTTGGTGAAGCTTTCTTT | CAWSPSAGGVGEAFF
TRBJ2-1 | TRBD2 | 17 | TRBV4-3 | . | TGCGCCAGCAGCCAAGAAGGAAGGGCTAGCGGGCACAATGAGCAGTTCTTC | CASSQEGRASGHNEQFF
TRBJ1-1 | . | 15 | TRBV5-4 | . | TGTGCCAGCAGCTTGGACAGTCTGATGAACACTGAAGCTTTCTTT | CASSLDSLMNTEAFF
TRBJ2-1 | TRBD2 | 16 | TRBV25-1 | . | TGTGCCAGCAATCGGACTAGCGGGATATTTTTTCCTGAGCAGTTCTTC | CASNRTSGIFFPEQFF
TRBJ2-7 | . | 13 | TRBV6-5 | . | TGTGCCAGCCGGGTCGGGGGTTCCTACGAGCAGTACTTC | CASRVGGSYEQYF
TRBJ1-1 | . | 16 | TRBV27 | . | TGTGCCAGCAGTTTGTGGACAATCACTGCGAACACTGAAGCTTTCTTT | CASSLWTITANTEAFF
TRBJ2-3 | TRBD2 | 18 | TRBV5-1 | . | TGCGCCAGCAGCTTCATGGCTAGCGGGGGGGCGGGCACAGATACGCAGTATTTT | CASSFMASGGAGTDTQYF
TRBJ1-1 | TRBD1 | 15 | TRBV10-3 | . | TGTGCCATCAGTGACTGGCCGAAGGACAGGGCTGAAGCTTTCTTT | CAISDWPKDRAEAFF
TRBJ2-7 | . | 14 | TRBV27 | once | TGTGCCAGCAGTTTATGGCAGGGCTCCTACGAGCAGTACTTC | CASSLWQGSYEQYF
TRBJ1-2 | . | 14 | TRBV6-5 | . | TGTGCCAGCAGTGGCGGGGGCAGGGGTAATGGCTACACCTTC | CASSGGGRGNGYTF
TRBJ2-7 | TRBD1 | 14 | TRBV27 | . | TGTGCCAGCAGTTACAGGGGGCCATCCTACGAGCAGTACTTC | CASSYRGPSYEQYF
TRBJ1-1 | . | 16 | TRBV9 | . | TGTGCCAGCAGCGTAGGGGGGCAGGCCTTAGTCACTGAAGCTTTCTTT | CASSVGGQALVTEAFF
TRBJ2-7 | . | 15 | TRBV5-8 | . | TGTGCCAGCAGCTTGATACGGGACAAGAGTTACGAGCAGTACTTC | CASSLIRDKSYEQYF
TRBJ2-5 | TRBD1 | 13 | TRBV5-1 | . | TGCGCCAGCAGCTTACAGGGGGAAGAGACCCAGTACTTC | CASSLQGEETQYF
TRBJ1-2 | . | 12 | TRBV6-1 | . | TGTGCCAGCAGTGAAGCAGGGGATGGCTACACCTTC | CASSEAGDGYTF
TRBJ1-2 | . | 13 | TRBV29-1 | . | TGCAGCGTTGAAACCCAGGGAGGGGATGGCTACACCTTC | CSVETQGGDGYTF
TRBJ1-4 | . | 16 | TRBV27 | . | TGTGCCAGCAGTTTATCGGCAGAAGCAACTAATGAAAAACTGTTTTTT | CASSLSAEATNEKLFF
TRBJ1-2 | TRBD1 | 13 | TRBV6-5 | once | TGTGCCAGCAGTGCGGGACAGGGCAATGGCTACACCTTC | CASSAGQGNGYTF
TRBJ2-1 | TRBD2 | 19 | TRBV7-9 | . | TGTGCCAGCAGCTTAAGTCCCCTGACCGGGGGGAGCTCCTACAATGAGCAGTTCTTC | CASSLSPLTGGSSYNEQFF
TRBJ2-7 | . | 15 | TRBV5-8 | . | TGTGCCAGCAGCTACCGGAGTCCTGCTCTCTACGAGCAGTACTTC | CASSYRSPALYEQYF
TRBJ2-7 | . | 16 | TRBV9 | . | TGTGCCAGCAGCGTGAGTAGCGGCACCACCTCCTACGAGCAGTACTTC | CASSVSSGTTSYEQYF
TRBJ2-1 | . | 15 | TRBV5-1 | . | TGCGCCAGCAGACAAGCGGGTGGCTCCTACAATGAGCAGTTCTTC | CASRQAGGSYNEQFF
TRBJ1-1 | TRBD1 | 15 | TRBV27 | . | TGTGCCAGCAGTTTTTTTCACAGGGGTGGAACTGAAGCTTTCTTT | CASSFFHRGGTEAFF
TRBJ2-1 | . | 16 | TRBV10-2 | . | TGCGCCAGCGGGAGACTCACCCTACCGGCCTACAATGAGCAGTTCTTC | CASGRLTLPAYNEQFF
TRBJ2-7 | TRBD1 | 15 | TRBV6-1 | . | TGTGCCAGCAGCTCGGACAGGGGGGTCATCGACGAGCAGTACTTC | CASSSDRGVIDEQYF
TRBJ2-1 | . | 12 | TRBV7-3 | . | TGTGCCAGCAGCTTAGCTCTAAATGAGCAGTTCTTC | CASSLALNEQFF
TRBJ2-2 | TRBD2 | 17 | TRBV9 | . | TGTGCCAGCAGCGTAGGGGCGGGAGGATCCGACACCGGGGAGCTGTTTTTT | CASSVGAGGSDTGELFF
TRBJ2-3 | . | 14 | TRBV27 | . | TGTGCCAGCAGTTTTCTCGGGGGTGAAGATACGCAGTATTTT | CASSFLGGEDTQYF
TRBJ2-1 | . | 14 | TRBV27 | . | TGTGCCAGCAGTTTCGGCGGGACCTACAATGAGCAGTTCTTC | CASSFGGTYNEQFF
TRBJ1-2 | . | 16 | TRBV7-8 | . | TGTGCCAGCAGCTTAGAGGAGTGGTCAGAGGTTCAGGGGTACACCTTC | CASSLEEWSEVQGYTF